The sample holds many counts of the clone carrying this T cell receptor (beta chain). The antigen remains undetermined. CDR3 length: 15 residues. Trimming pared 6 bases from V and 5 bases from J, leaving 17 bases between. Per the germline V gene, CDR1 is MDHEN and CDR2 is SYDVKM. The data belong to a study of T cells in Graves' hyperthyroidism and ophthalmopathy. Thyroid ultrasound, orbital computed tomography, clinical symptoms, and serum thyroxine and TRAb underpinned diagnoses. TCR beta CDR3 sequences were amplified from RNA transcripts. First-round RT-PCR targeting the TCR CDR3 was performed with the HTBI primer set. MiXCR, applied by TCRdb to the multiplex PCR reads, yields one record per CDR3 protein. Altogether about 350,000 distinct CDR3 sequences are present, about a sixth being singletons, with the ten largest covering roughly a sixth. The study's findings and limits: The model anticipated ophthalmopathy a median about 7 months pre-onset. Researchers found most expanded thyroid clonotypes above 0.001 in blood as well. Ophthalmopathy was separated from stable hyperthyroidism by a 13 V-J model.

The rearrangement joins TRBV28 to TRBJ2-1; D gene unclear. The TCR was taken from a woman aged 40-49 years with Graves' ophthalmopathy. Sample: blood. CDR3 sequence: CASRQAVLLNNEQFF. CDR3 nucleotide sequence: TGTGCCAGCAGGCAGGCGGTCCTATTAAACAATGAGCAGTTCTTC.